This T cell receptor beta chain was identified during a study of CD8+ T cells in alopecia areata. Treatment meaning: oral pan-JAK inhibitor, 5-10 mg twice daily. Researchers picked out CD4+ and CD8+ T cells from PBMCs by sorting. The CDR3 covers 16 residues. V was cut by 5 bases and J by 4 bases, with 20 bases left in between. Germline CDR1 and CDR2: MNHEY and SMNVEV (reference sequence). The authors extracted RNA and reverse transcribed it into cDNA as the sequencing template. The data were produced by immunoSEQ multiplex PCR, yet TCRdb's version contains in-frame clones alone and is incomplete. The sample yields about 110,000 clones, less than 75% seen once. Overall study findings and caveats: Affected scalp, especially in alopecia totalis/universalis, had a higher clonality than normal scalp did. During tofacitinib treatment, many expanded lesional clones remained in scalp and blood. On tofacitinib, scalp clonality and expanded CD8+ clones among top 100 fell significantly.

Comment on this clone: Its antigen is currently unknown.

The sample in question was CD8+ T cells sorted from blood, obtained at week 24, from a patient treated with tofacitinib. The clonotype originates from a human donor with alopecia areata. The V gene is TRBV27, the J gene TRBJ1-2, with D uncertain. The CDR3 DNA follows: TGTGCCAGCAGTCCAAACTTGGGCCCTGGGAGCTATGGCTACACCTTC. Translating gives CASSPNLGPGSYGYTF.